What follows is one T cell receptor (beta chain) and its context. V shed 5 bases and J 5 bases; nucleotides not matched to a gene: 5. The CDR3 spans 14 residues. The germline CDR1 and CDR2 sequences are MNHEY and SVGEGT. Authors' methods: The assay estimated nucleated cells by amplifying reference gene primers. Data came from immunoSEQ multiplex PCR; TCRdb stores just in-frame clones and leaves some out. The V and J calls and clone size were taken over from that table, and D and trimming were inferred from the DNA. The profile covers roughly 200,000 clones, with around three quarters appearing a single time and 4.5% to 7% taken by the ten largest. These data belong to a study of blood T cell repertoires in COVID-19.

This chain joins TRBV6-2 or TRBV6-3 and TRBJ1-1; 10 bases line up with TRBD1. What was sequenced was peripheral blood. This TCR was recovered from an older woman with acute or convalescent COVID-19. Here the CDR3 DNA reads TGTGCCAGCAGTAGGACAGGGGGGTATACTGAAGCTTTCTTT. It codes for CASSRTGGYTEAFF.